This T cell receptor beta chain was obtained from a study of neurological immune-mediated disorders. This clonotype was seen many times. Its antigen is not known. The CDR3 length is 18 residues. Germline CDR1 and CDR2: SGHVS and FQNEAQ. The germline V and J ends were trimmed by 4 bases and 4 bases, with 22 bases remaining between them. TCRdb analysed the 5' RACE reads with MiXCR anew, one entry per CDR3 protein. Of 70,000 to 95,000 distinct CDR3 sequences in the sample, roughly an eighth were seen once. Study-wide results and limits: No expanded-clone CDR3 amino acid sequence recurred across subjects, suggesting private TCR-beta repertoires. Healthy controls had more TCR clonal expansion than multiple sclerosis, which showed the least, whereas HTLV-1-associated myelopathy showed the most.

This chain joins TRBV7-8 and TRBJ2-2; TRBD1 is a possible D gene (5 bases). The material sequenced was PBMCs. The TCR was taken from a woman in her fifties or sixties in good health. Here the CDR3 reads CASSSPAFGAWATGELFF. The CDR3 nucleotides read TGTGCCAGCAGCTCCCCCGCCTTTGGGGCGTGGGCCACCGGGGAGCTGTTTTTT.